These 27 T cell receptor beta chains were sequenced from one sample in a study of beta chain features in type 1 diabetes. Study results and caveats: Shortening of TCRB CDR3s, moderate but significant, appeared in all four CD4+ subsets of Type 1 diabetes patients.

These receptors' antigens are unknown. Expressed TCRB transcripts were sequenced after all isolated RNA was converted to cDNA. Sequenced by immunoSEQ multiplex PCR; TCRdb stores in-frame clones only, minus some. The sample records about 650,000 clones, around 11% being singletons. Sequenced input: naive CD4+ T cells from blood. These receptors all come from a man aged 30-40 years with type 1 diabetes.

This clone appeared a few times. J is TRBJ2-1 and V is TRBV5-1, with TRBD1 matching over 11 bases. Trimming cost V 7 bases and J 6 bases; bases outside gene matches: 9. The CDR3 sequence is 15 residues long. Germline CDR1 reads SGHRS; CDR2 reads YFSETQ. The CDR3 reads CASVPGTGGFNEQFF. CDR3 DNA sequence: TGCGCCAGCGTACCCGGGACAGGGGGTTTCAATGAGCAGTTCTTC.

As concerns this clone: The same CDR3 can be traced to other DNA sequences in this sample. The chain employs TRBV29-1 and TRBJ1-3, with TRBD1 identical over 7 bases. The ends lost 4 bases at V and 0 bases at J; junction bases unmatched: 3. The CDR3 extends over 14 amino acids. Germline V lookup: CDR1 SQVTM, CDR2 ANQGSEA. CDR3 protein: CSVGQGSSGNTIYF. The CDR3 bases are TGCAGCGTTGGACAGGGATCCTCTGGAAACACCATATATTTT.

The chain recombines TRBV7-3 with TRBJ2-7; D unclear. CDR1 is SGHTA and CDR2 is FQGTGA in the germline V gene. The CDR3 sequence is 11 residues long. The V end was cut by 5 bases, the J end by 5 bases, with 7 bases between. This CDR3 reads CASSGRHEQYF. Here the CDR3 DNA reads TGTGCCAGCAGCGGACGACACGAGCAGTACTTC. The full variable domain, with the rest looked up from reference TRBV7-3 and TRBJ2-7, is GAGVSQTPSNKVTEKGKYVELRCDPISGHTALYWYRQSLGQGPEFLIYFQGTGAADDSGLPNDRFFAVRPEGSVSTLKIQRTERGDSAVYLCASSGRHEQYFGPGTRLTVT.

The CDR3, as DNA: TGTGCCAGCAGCCAACAGGGACAGGGCTACACCGGGGAGCTGTTTTTT. Its protein is CASSQQGQGYTGELFF. The gene calls are TRBV7-3 and TRBJ2-2; 9 nucleotides align to TRBD1. The V segment lost 5 bases and the J segment 3 bases; nucleotides outside the gene matches: 7. Germline V gene data show CDR1 as SGHTA and CDR2 as FQGTGA. This CDR3 contains 16 residues.

The chain uses TRBV7-2 and TRBJ2-3, with TRBD2 matching 9 bases. Per germline, CDR1 SGHTA and CDR2 FQGNSA. The CDR3 has 15 amino acids. V lost 4 bases and J lost 3; bases outside the gene matches: 5. CDR3 DNA sequence: TGTGCCAGCAGCTGGACTAGCGTTTCAACAGATACGCAGTATTTT. This gives the protein CASSWTSVSTDTQYF.

This clone was found a few times. The chain recombines TRBV9 with TRBJ1-6, with 8 bases aligning to TRBD1. This CDR3 is 18 amino acids long. The J segment lost 9 bases and the V segment lost 4 bases, leaving 18 bases of the junction unmatched. Germline V CDR1 and CDR2: SGDLS, YYNGEE. The chain's CDR3 is CASSTHGTGLRRGSPLHF. The CDR3 DNA follows: TGTGCCAGCAGCACCCACGGGACAGGACTCCGTAGAGGTTCACCCCTCCACTTT. Full variable domain (missing parts from reference TRBV9 and TRBJ1-6): DSGVTQTPKHLITATGQRVTLRCSPRSGDLSVYWYQQSLDQGLQFLIQYYNGEERAKGNILERFSAQQFPDLHSELNLSSLELGDSALYFCASSTHGTGLRRGSPLHFGNGTRLTVT.

In regard to this clone: Other DNA sequences within the sample encode an identical CDR3. V and J are TRBV7-2 and TRBJ2-5, with 7 bases that match TRBD1. Germline CDR1 SGHTA, CDR2 FQGNSA. V shed 1 base and J 4 bases; nucleotides not matched to a gene: 0. The CDR3 has 13 residues. CDR3 residues: CASSLGDRETQYF. CDR3 DNA: TGTGCCAGCAGCTTAGGGGACAGAGAGACCCAGTACTTC. The variable domain in full, completed from reference TRBV7-2 and TRBJ2-5, reads GAGVSQSPSNKVTEKGKDVELRCDPISGHTALYWYRQSLGQGLEFLIYFQGNSAPDKSGLPSDRFSAERTGGSVSTLTIQRTQQEDSAVYLCASSLGDRETQYFGPGTRLLVL.

V usage is TRBV29-1 and J usage is TRBJ1-5; D ambiguous. From germline, CDR1 is SQVTM and CDR2 ANQGSEA. CDR3 length: 14 residues. V lost 7 bases to trimming and J lost 5 bases, with 18 bases between them. The CDR3 spells CSAADGASDQPQHF. CDR3 sequence (DNA): TGCAGCGCCGCGGACGGAGCGTCGGATCAGCCCCAGCATTTT.

The chain joins TRBV4-3 to TRBJ1-4; D is possibly TRBD1 (6 bases). This CDR3 contains 15 residues. Per germline, CDR1 LGHNA and CDR2 YSLEER. V was cut by 4 bases and J by 7 bases, with 16 bases left in between. CDR3 DNA: TGCGCCAGCAGCCGGGAACAGGGCCAGAGTGAAAAACTGTTTTTT. The encoded protein is CASSREQGQSEKLFF.

This clone has just a few counts. The V gene is TRBV6-6, the J gene TRBJ2-5, with 9 bases identical to TRBD2. CDR3 length equals 15 residues. Germline V gene sequence: CDR1 MNHNY, CDR2 SVGAGI (reference sequence). V was pared by 6 bases and J by 1 base, with 6 bases of the junction left unmatched. CDR3 amino acids: CASSQGLASQETQYF. CDR3 DNA sequence: TGTGCCAGCAGCCAAGGACTAGCGTCCCAAGAGACCCAGTACTTC.

There are a few counts of this clone. The chain links TRBV7-8 to TRBJ1-4; TRBD1 agrees at 7 bases. This CDR3 comprises 15 residues. Per germline, CDR1 SGHVS and CDR2 FQNEAQ. The trim removed 5 bases at V and 8 bases at J, leaving 11 bases unmatched. CDR3 amino acids: CASSLNTGDLEKLFF. In DNA, the CDR3 is TGTGCCAGCAGCCTAAACACAGGGGATCTGGAAAAACTGTTTTTT.

This clone was observed a handful of times. The CDR3 DNA reads as TGTGCCAGCAGCTTATCGGGACAGGGCCTGGATACGCAGTATTTT. Translating gives CASSLSGQGLDTQYF. This chain links TRBV11-3 with TRBJ2-3; TRBD1 matches at 9 bases. The CDR3 length is 15 residues. Trimming at V came to 2 bases and at J to 6 bases, leaving 6 bases not matched to a gene. The V gene's germline CDR1 is SGHNT and CDR2 YENEEA.

The chain employs TRBV5-1 and TRBJ2-7; possibly TRBD2 for D (5 bases). Germline V gene sequence: CDR1 SGHRS, CDR2 YFSETQ. V was trimmed by 0 bases and J by 4 bases, leaving 17 bases between them. This CDR3 has 16 amino acids. CDR3 sequence (DNA): TGCGCCAGCAGCTTGGGCCTCCAGGTCTCGGGGTACGAGCAGTACTTC. As protein: CASSLGLQVSGYEQYF.

The table lists this clone with a few counts. The rearrangement joins TRBV9 to TRBJ2-5; D unclear. V was clipped by 0 bases and J by 5 bases, with 11 bases between them. Germline V gives CDR1 SGDLS, CDR2 YYNGEE. CDR3 length: 14 amino acids. The CDR3 sequence: CASSVDGVLETQYF. CDR3 sequence (DNA): TGTGCCAGCAGCGTAGACGGCGTCCTGGAGACCCAGTACTTC.

The rearrangement links TRBV5-4 to TRBJ2-5, with 11 positions matching TRBD2. The germline gives CDR1 SGHNT, CDR2 YYREEE (reference sequence). The CDR3 has 15 residues. After removal of 3 bases from V and 2 bases from J, the junction contained 3 bases not matched to a gene. The CDR3 bases are TGTGCCAGCAGCTCCAGACTAGCGGGGCAAGAGACCCAGTACTTC. The encoded protein is CASSSRLAGQETQYF.

The V and J genes are TRBV5-1 and TRBJ2-5; the D gene could be TRBD1 or TRBD2 (5 bases each). The CDR3 is 13 amino acids. V was cut by 3 bases and J by 3 bases, with 9 bases left in between. Germline CDR1 SGHRS, CDR2 YFSETQ. CDR3 bases: TGCGCCAGCAGCTGGGGACGGGAAGAGACCCAGTACTTC. It translates to CASSWGREETQYF.

The V call is TRBV4-2, the J call TRBJ2-1, with a tentative D call TRBD1 (6 bases). The CDR3 is 14 residues long. Deletions cut 1 base from V and 6 bases from J, with 10 bases between. Germline V gene lookup returns CDR1 LGHNA and CDR2 YNFKEQ. CDR3 region: CASSQGTVGNEQFF. CDR3 coding DNA: TGTGCCAGCAGCCAAGGGACAGTCGGCAATGAGCAGTTCTTC.

This chain uses TRBV29-1 with TRBJ2-7; possibly TRBD1 or TRBD2 for D (5 bases each). The CDR3 is 12 residues long. The V and J ends lost 6 bases and 0 bases respectively, with 9 bases between them. Germline V gives CDR1 SQVTM, CDR2 ANQGSEA. CDR3 nucleotides: TGCAGCGTCTACGGGACCTCCTACGAGCAGTACTTC. Encoded protein: CSVYGTSYEQYF.

As regards this clone: Being one base from a much bigger clone, this may be a read error. The sample holds other DNA sequences that translate to the same CDR3. The gene calls are TRBV2 and TRBJ1-5, with 7 nucleotides matching TRBD1. This CDR3 spans 14 amino acids. Germline loops: CDR1 SNHLY, CDR2 FYNNEI. The ends lost 5 bases at V and 2 bases at J; junction bases unmatched: 3. This CDR3 is CASSRQGGNQPQHF. In DNA form, the CDR3 reads TGTGCCAGCAGTCGACAGGGAGGCAATCAGCCCCAGCATTTT. The variable domain in full, completed from reference TRBV2 and TRBJ1-5, reads EPEVTQTPSHQVTQMGQEVILRCVPISNHLYFYWYRQILGQKVEFLVSFYNNEISEKSEIFDDQFSVERPDGSNFTLKIRSTKLEDSAMYFCASSRQGGNQPQHFGDGTRLSIL.

The table lists this clone with a few counts. The chain is built from TRBV11-2 and TRBJ2-2; no reliable D call. The CDR3 consists of 15 residues. Trimming pared 5 bases from V and 3 bases from J, leaving 13 bases between. Per germline, CDR1 SGHAT and CDR2 FQNNGV. The CDR3 loop is CASSRTLADTGELFF. CDR3 nucleotide sequence: TGTGCCAGCAGCAGGACCTTGGCCGACACCGGGGAGCTGTTTTTT. The variable domain in full, with the rest retrieved from reference TRBV11-2 and TRBJ2-2, is EAGVAQSPRYKIIEKRQSVAFWCNPISGHATLYWYQQILGQGPKLLIQFQNNGVVDDSQLPKDRFSAERLKGVDSTLKIQPAKLEDSAVYLCASSRTLADTGELFFGEGSRLTVL.

This clone appeared a few times. The gene calls are TRBV28 and TRBJ2-7, with D hard to call. Per the germline V gene, CDR1 is MDHEN and CDR2 is SYDVKM. This CDR3 has 13 residues. Trimming cost V 5 bases and J 0 bases, with 8 bases left between them. The CDR3 sequence: CASSPTFSYEQYF. In DNA form, the CDR3 reads TGTGCCAGCAGTCCTACCTTCTCCTACGAGCAGTACTTC.

Comment on this clone: Additional DNA sequences in this sample encode the identical CDR3. The chain employs TRBV9 and TRBJ2-7; perhaps TRBD2 as D (7 bases). V was clipped by 4 bases and J by 0 bases, with 17 bases between them. Looked up from germline, CDR1 is SGDLS and CDR2 is YYNGEE. The CDR3 spans 16 residues. The DNA for the CDR3 is TGTGCCAGCAGCCCCCAGGGAGGGGGAGGCTCCTACGAGCAGTACTTC. This translates into CASSPQGGGGSYEQYF.

The V and J genes are TRBV6-1 and TRBJ2-5; D not certain. This CDR3 is 13 amino acids long. The V gene lost 7 bases and the J gene lost 2 bases, with 11 bases spanning the gap. Germline V gene data show CDR1 as MNHNS and CDR2 as SASEGT. The CDR3 DNA reads as TGTGCCAGCAATAGGGCTTATCAAGAGACCCAGTACTTC. Its protein product is CASNRAYQETQYF.

With respect to this clone: The same CDR3 is also encoded by other DNA sequences in this sample. The chain has TRBV7-2 and TRBJ2-7; 7 nucleotides line up with TRBD1. The J segment lost 2 bases and the V segment lost 4 bases, leaving 5 bases of the junction unmatched. The CDR3 is 14 residues long. Germline-derived CDR1 and CDR2 are SGHTA and FQGNSA. Written as DNA, the CDR3 is TGTGCCAGCAGCTCCCGACAGGGTCCCTACGAGCAGTACTTC. It translates to CASSSRQGPYEQYF.

The chain is built from TRBV30 and TRBJ1-6; a possible D gene is TRBD1 (6 bases). V lost 4 bases to trimming and J lost 10 bases, with 14 bases between them. Germline CDR1 reads GTSNPN; CDR2 reads SVGIG (reference sequence). The CDR3 covers 13 residues. The CDR3 region has the DNA TGTGCCTGGACCCCGGGACATAGGTCACCCCTCCACTTT. This translates into CAWTPGHRSPLHF. The whole variable domain, filled in from reference TRBV30 and TRBJ1-6, reads SQTIHQWPATLVQPVGSPLSLECTVEGTSNPNLYWYRQAAGRGLQLLFYSVGIGQISSEVPQNLSASRPQDRQFILSSKKLLLSDSGFYLCAWTPGHRSPLHFGNGTRLTVT.

This rearrangement joins TRBV6-5 to TRBJ2-7; tentatively, D is TRBD2 (5 bases). Germline V CDR1 and CDR2: MNHEY, SVGAGI. The CDR3 is 11 residues long. The V and J ends lost 5 bases and 4 bases respectively, with 6 bases between them. The CDR3 region is CASSGRYEQYF. CDR3 in DNA: TGTGCCAGCAGTGGGAGATACGAGCAGTACTTC.

This clone was observed a few times. The chain is built from TRBV4-3 and TRBJ1-3; the D gene is possibly TRBD1 (5 bases). The CDR3 covers 18 residues. Germline V gene lookup returns CDR1 LGHNA and CDR2 YSLEER. Trimming shortened V by 1 base and J by 0 bases, and 16 bases separated the two germline ends. The CDR3 is CASSQAGGRVLSGNTIYF. In DNA form, the CDR3 reads TGCGCCAGCAGCCAAGCAGGAGGCAGGGTCCTCTCTGGAAACACCATATATTTT.